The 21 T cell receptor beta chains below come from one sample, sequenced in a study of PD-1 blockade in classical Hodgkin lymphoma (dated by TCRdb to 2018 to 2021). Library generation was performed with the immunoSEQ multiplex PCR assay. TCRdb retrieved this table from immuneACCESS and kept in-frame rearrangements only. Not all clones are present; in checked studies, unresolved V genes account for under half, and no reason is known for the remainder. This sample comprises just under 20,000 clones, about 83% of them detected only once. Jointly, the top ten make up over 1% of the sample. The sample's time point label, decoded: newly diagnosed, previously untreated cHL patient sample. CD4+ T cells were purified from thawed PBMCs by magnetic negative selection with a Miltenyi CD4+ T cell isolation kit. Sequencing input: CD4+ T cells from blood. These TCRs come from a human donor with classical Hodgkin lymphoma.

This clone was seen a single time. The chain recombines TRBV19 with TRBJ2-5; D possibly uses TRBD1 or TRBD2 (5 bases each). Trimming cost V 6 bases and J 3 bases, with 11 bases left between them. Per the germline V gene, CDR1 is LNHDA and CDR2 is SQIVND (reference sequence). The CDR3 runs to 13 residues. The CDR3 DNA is TGTGCCAGTAGGATGGTGGGGGAAGAGACCCAGTACTTC. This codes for CASRMVGEETQYF. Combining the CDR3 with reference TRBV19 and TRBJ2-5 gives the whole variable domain DGGITQSPKYLFRKEGQNVTLSCEQNLNHDAMYWYRQDPGQGLRLIYYSQIVNDFQKGDIAEGYSVSREKKESFPLTVTSAQKNPTAFYLCASRMVGEETQYFGPGTRLLVL.

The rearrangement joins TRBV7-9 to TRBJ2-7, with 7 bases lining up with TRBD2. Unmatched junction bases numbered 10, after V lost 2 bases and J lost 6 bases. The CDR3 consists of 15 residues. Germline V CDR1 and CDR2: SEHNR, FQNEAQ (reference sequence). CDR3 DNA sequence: TGTGCCAGCAGCTTAACCGGCGGGGGACTACGCGAGCAGTACTTC. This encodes CASSLTGGGLREQYF.

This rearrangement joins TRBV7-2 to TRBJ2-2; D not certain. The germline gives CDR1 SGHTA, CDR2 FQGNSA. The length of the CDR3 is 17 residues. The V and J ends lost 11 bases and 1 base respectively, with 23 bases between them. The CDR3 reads CASCSELGSRNTGELFF. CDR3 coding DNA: TGTGCCTCCTGTTCGGAACTGGGAAGTCGGAACACCGGGGAGCTGTTTTTT. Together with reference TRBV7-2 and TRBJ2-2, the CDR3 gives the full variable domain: GAGVSQSPSNKVTEKGKDVELRCDPISGHTALYWYRQSLGQGLEFLIYFQGNSAPDKSGLPSDRFSAERTGGSVSTLTIQRTQQEDSAVYLCASCSELGSRNTGELFFGEGSRLTVL.

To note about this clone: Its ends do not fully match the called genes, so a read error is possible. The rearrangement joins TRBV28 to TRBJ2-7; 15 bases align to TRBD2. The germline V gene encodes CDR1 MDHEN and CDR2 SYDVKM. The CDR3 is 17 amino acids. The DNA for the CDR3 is TGTGCCAGCAGTCCTGGGACTAGCGGGAGGCCCTCCAACGAGCAGTACTTC. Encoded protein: CASSPGTSGRPSNEQYF.

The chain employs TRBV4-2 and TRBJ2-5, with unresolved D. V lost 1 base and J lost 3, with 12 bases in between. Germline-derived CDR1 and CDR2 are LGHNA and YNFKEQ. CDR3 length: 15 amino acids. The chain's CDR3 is CASSQGIDGKETQYF. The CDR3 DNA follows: TGTGCCAGCAGCCAAGGAATCGACGGCAAAGAGACCCAGTACTTC.

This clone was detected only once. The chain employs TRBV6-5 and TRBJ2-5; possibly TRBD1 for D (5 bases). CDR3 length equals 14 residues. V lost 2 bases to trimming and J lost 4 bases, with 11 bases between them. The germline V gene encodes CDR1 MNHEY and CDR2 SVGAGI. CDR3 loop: CASSYPTAGETQYF. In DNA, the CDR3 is TGTGCCAGCAGTTACCCGACAGCAGGAGAGACCCAGTACTTC.

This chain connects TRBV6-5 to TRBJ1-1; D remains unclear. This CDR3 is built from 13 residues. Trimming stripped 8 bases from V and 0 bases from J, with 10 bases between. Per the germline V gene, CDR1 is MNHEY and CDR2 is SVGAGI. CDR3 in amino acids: CASRAALNTEAFF. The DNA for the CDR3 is TGTGCCAGCCGGGCAGCTTTGAACACTGAAGCTTTCTTT.

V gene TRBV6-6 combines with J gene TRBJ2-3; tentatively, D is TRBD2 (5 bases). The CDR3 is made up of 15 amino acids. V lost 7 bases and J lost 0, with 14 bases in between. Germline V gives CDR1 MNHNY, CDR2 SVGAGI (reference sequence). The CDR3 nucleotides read TGTGCCAGCACCCTAGGAGGAATTAGCACAGATACGCAGTATTTT. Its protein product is CASTLGGISTDTQYF.

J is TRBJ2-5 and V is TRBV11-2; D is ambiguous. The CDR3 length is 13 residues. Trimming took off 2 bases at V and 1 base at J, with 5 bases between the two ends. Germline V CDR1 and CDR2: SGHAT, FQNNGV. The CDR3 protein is CASSLSLQETQYF. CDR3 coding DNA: TGTGCCAGCAGCTTAAGCCTCCAAGAGACCCAGTACTTC.

CDR3 sequence reads: CASSPGSGLNYGYTF. For the CDR3, the DNA is TGTGCCAGCTCACCGGGTTCAGGCTTAAACTATGGCTACACCTTC. The chain carries TRBV18 and TRBJ1-2; no firm D call. V lost 3 bases and J lost 2, with 13 bases in between. This CDR3 spans 15 amino acids. The germline V gene encodes CDR1 KGHSH and CDR2 LQKENI.

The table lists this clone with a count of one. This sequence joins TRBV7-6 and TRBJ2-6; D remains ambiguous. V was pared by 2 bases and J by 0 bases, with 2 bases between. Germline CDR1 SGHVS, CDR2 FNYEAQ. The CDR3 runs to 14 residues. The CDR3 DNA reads TGTGCCAGCAGCTTACACTCTGGGGCCAACGTCCTGACTTTC. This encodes CASSLHSGANVLTF.

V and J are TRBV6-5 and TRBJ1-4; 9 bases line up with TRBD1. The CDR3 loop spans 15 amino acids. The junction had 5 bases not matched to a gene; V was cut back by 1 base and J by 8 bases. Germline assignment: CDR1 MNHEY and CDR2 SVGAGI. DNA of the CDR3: TGTGCCAGCAGTTACTTGGACAGGGGAAGGGAAAAACTGTTTTTT. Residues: CASSYLDRGREKLFF.

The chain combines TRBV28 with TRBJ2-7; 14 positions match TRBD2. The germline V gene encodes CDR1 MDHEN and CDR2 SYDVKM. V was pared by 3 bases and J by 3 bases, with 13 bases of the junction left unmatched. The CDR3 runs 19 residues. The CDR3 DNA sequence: TGTGCCAGCAGTTTTAAGGGACTAGCGGGAGATATGAGGTTCTACGAGCAGTACTTC. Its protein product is CASSFKGLAGDMRFYEQYF. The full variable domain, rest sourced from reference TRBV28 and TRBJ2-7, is DVKVTQSSRYLVKRTGEKVFLECVQDMDHENMFWYRQDPGLGLRLIYFSYDVKMKEKGDIPEGYSVSREKKERFSLILESASTNQTSMYLCASSFKGLAGDMRFYEQYFGPGTRLTVT.

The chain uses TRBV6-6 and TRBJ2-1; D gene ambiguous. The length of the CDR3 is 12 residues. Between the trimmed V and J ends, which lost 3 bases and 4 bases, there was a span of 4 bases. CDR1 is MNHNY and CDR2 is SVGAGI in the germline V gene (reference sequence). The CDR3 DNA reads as TGTGCCAGCAGTTATCGTTACAATGAGCAGTTCTTC. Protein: CASSYRYNEQFF.

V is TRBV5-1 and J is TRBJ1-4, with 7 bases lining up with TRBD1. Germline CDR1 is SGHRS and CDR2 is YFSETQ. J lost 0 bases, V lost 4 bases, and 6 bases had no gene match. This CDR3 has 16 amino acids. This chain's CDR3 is CASSPTGLTTNEKLFF. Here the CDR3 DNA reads TGCGCCAGCAGCCCGACAGGGTTAACAACTAATGAAAAACTGTTTTTT.

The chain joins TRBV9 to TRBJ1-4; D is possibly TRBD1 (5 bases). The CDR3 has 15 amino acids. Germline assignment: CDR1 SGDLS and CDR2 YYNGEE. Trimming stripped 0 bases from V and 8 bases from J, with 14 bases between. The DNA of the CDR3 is TGTGCCAGCAGCGTAGGGGCCAGGGAGGGGGAAAAACTGTTTTTT. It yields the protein CASSVGAREGEKLFF.

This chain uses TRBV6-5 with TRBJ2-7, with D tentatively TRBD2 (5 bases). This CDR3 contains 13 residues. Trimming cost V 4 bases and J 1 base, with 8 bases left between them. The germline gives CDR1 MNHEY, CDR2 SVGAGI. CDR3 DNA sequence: TGTGCCAGCAGTTGGGGAGATTCCTACGAGCAGTACTTC. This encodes CASSWGDSYEQYF.

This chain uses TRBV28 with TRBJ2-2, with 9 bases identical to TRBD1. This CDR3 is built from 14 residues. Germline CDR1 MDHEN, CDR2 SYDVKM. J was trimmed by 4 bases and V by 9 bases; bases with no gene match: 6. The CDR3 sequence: CASSGTGTTGELFF. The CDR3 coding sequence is TGTGCCAGTTCCGGGACAGGGACCACCGGGGAGCTGTTTTTT.

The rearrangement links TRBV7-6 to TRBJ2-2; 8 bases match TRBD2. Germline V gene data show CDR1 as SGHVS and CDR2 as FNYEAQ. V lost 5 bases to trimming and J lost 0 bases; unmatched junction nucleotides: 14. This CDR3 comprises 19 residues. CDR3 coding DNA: TGTGCCAGCAGCCTCTTTCCGGTCACGGGAGGGGCGAACACCGGGGAGCTGTTTTTT. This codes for CASSLFPVTGGANTGELFF.

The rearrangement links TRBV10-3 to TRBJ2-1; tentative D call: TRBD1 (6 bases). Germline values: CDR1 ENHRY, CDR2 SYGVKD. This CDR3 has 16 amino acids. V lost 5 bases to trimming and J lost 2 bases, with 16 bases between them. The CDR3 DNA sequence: TGTGCCATCAGTAAGGGGGAAAAACTAACCTACAATGAGCAGTTCTTC. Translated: CAISKGEKLTYNEQFF.

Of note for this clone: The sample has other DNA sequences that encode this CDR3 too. The CDR3 sequence: CASSPATGSNQPQHF. CDR3 coding DNA: TGTGCCAGCTCACCGGCGACAGGCAGCAATCAGCCCCAGCATTTT. The chain recombines TRBV18 with TRBJ1-5; possibly TRBD1 for D (6 bases). This CDR3 has 15 residues. Looked up from germline, CDR1 is KGHSH and CDR2 is LQKENI. V lost 3 bases and J lost 1, with 10 bases in between.